These 27 T cell receptor beta chains came from one sample sequenced in a study of early T cells in non-severe SARS-CoV-2 infection. Each CDR3 protein gets one entry after TCRdb re-called the 5' RACE reads with MiXCR. The sample contains approximately 100,000 distinct CDR3 sequences, 14% of which appear only once. Sequenced sample: whole blood. These TCRs come from an adult who was a healthcare worker with PCR-confirmed SARS-CoV-2 infection or an uninfected control (not recorded which).

The chain couples TRBV5-4 to TRBJ2-2; a weak D match, TRBD1 (5 bases). CDR3 length: 13 amino acids. The germline V and J ends were trimmed by 0 bases and 5 bases, with 5 bases remaining between them. Germline assignment: CDR1 SGHNT and CDR2 YYREEE (reference sequence). The CDR3 protein is CASSLDRTGELFF. CDR3 bases: TGTGCCAGCAGCTTGGACAGGACCGGGGAGCTGTTTTTT. Variable domain in full (rest from reference TRBV5-4 and TRBJ2-2): ETGVTQSPTHLIKTRGQQVTLRCSSQSGHNTVSWYQQALGQGPQFIFQYYREEENGRGNFPPRFSGLQFPNYSSELNVNALELDDSALYLCASSLDRTGELFFGEGSRLTVL.

The chain links TRBV28 to TRBJ1-6, with D possibly TRBD1 on 5 matching bases. The ends were cut back, 5 bases at V and 8 bases at J, with 13 bases in the middle. Germline V gene data show CDR1 as MDHEN and CDR2 as SYDVKM. The length of the CDR3 is 14 residues. The CDR3 sequence is CASSGGAEDSPLHF. The CDR3 bases are TGTGCCAGCAGTGGAGGGGCGGAGGATTCACCCCTCCACTTT.

This chain joins TRBV20-1 and TRBJ1-5, with 7 positions matching TRBD1. Germline V CDR1 and CDR2: DFQATT, SNEGSKA (reference sequence). CDR3 length: 15 residues. V dropped 3 bases and J dropped 0; count of bases not matched to a gene: 5. CDR3 amino acids: CSARGTVFSNQPQHF. Written as DNA, the CDR3 is TGCAGTGCTAGGGGGACAGTTTTTAGCAATCAGCCCCAGCATTTT.

This clonotype was observed at least ten times. The chain recombines TRBV27 with TRBJ2-7; the D is unclear. Between the trimmed V and J ends, which lost 2 bases and 7 bases, there was a span of 12 bases. The length of the CDR3 is 13 residues. From germline, CDR1 is MNHEY and CDR2 SMNVEV (reference sequence). The CDR3 loop reads CASSLARKEEQYF. The CDR3 DNA reads TGTGCCAGCAGTTTAGCACGGAAGGAGGAGCAGTACTTC.

This clonotype was seen repeatedly, ten times or more. Here the CDR3 DNA reads TGTGCCAGTAGTATATTCGGGAAGGCATTCACAGATACGCAGTATTTT. This gives the protein CASSIFGKAFTDTQYF. This chain joins TRBV19 and TRBJ2-3; D is possibly TRBD2 (5 bases). This CDR3 is 16 amino acids long. Germline CDR1 reads LNHDA; CDR2 reads SQIVND (reference sequence). With 2 bases removed from V and 2 bases from J, the gap between germline ends came to 14 bases. The full variable domain, its missing parts supplied by reference TRBV19 and TRBJ2-3, is DGGITQSPKYLFRKEGQNVTLSCEQNLNHDAMYWYRQDPGQGLRLIYYSQIVNDFQKGDIAEGYSVSREKKESFPLTVTSAQKNPTAFYLCASSIFGKAFTDTQYFGPGTRLTVL.

This clonotype was detected many times. V usage is TRBV5-4 and J usage is TRBJ2-1; TRBD2 matches 11 bases. The CDR3 contains 16 residues. CDR1 is SGHNT and CDR2 is YYREEE in the germline V gene (reference sequence). V trimming: 3 bases; J trimming: 4 bases; junction bases outside the gene matches: 6. The CDR3: CASSSGTSGLYNEQFF. CDR3 nucleotide sequence: TGTGCCAGCAGCTCCGGGACTAGCGGTTTGTACAATGAGCAGTTCTTC.

This chain uses TRBV6-1 with TRBJ2-7; D is unresolved. V lost 3 bases, J lost 7 bases, and 10 bases lay in between. CDR3 length: 12 amino acids. CDR1 and CDR2 from the germline V gene are MNHNS and SASEGT. CDR3 coding DNA: TGTGCCAGCAGTGAGGACCGGAGAGAGCAGTACTTC. Protein product: CASSEDRREQYF.

V and J are TRBV20-1 and TRBJ1-5; possible D gene TRBD1, 6 bases. Trimming took off 4 bases at V and 1 base at J, with 11 bases between the two ends. From germline, CDR1 is DFQATT and CDR2 SNEGSKA (reference sequence). The CDR3 length is 14 residues. The CDR3 spells CSANRGASNQPQHF. The CDR3 DNA is TGCAGTGCTAATAGGGGGGCGAGCAATCAGCCCCAGCATTTT.

This clonotype showed up just a few times. V and J are TRBV10-1 and TRBJ2-5; the D is unclear. The CDR3 contains 13 residues. V was shortened by 6 bases and J by 5 bases, with 13 bases between the two germline ends. Germline V gene sequence: CDR1 WNHNN, CDR2 SYGVQD (reference sequence). The CDR3 DNA sequence: TGCGCCAGCAGCGGGCAGGCTTGGGAGACCCAGTACTTC. This codes for CASSGQAWETQYF.

The V and J genes are TRBV28 and TRBJ2-7; 10 bases align to TRBD1. J lost 2 bases, V lost 6 bases, and 10 bases had no gene match. CDR1 is MDHEN and CDR2 is SYDVKM in the germline V gene. The CDR3 extends over 16 amino acids. This CDR3 is CASSRLRDRGTYEQYF. CDR3 sequence (DNA): TGTGCCAGCAGCCGCCTCCGGGACAGGGGCACCTACGAGCAGTACTTC.

This clonotype was counted between two and nine times. The chain recombines TRBV29-1 with TRBJ1-5; perhaps TRBD1 as D (6 bases). CDR1 and CDR2 (germline): SQVTM, ANQGSEA. This CDR3 spans 14 amino acids. Trimming cost V 0 bases and J 2 bases, with 8 bases left between them. The chain's CDR3 is CSVEEGGGNQPQHF. CDR3 sequence (DNA): TGCAGCGTTGAAGAAGGGGGTGGCAATCAGCCCCAGCATTTT.

The rearrangement joins TRBV7-2 to TRBJ2-5; TRBD1 or TRBD2 may be the D gene (6 bases each). V shed 7 bases and J shed 5 bases, with 20 bases lying between them. The CDR3 extends over 15 amino acids. Germline CDR1 is SGHTA and CDR2 is FQGNSA. DNA of the CDR3: TGTGCCAGCACCTTGGTCTGGGGGGCCGCTGAGACCCAGTACTTC. This translates into CASTLVWGAAETQYF.

The chain links TRBV7-2 to TRBJ2-7; 12 bases map to TRBD2. The germline V gene encodes CDR1 SGHTA and CDR2 FQGNSA. The CDR3 sequence is 14 residues long. Trimming removed 4 bases from V and 4 bases from J; junction bases left unmatched: 2. The chain's CDR3 is CASSSGTSGYEQYF. Here the CDR3 DNA reads TGTGCCAGCAGCTCCGGGACTAGCGGGTACGAGCAGTACTTC.

The chain has TRBV20-1 and TRBJ2-5, with TRBD2 as a possible D gene (7 bases). The CDR3 has 13 amino acids. The germline V gene encodes CDR1 DFQATT and CDR2 SNEGSKA (reference sequence). The V gene lost 5 bases and the J gene lost 5 bases, with 15 bases spanning the gap. The CDR3 spells CSAPGGQGETQYF. CDR3 in DNA: TGCAGTGCTCCCGGGGGGCAGGGCGAGACCCAGTACTTC.

This clonotype was observed a handful of times. This chain connects TRBV7-2 to TRBJ1-2; possible D gene TRBD1, 6 bases. The V and J ends lost 5 bases and 2 bases respectively, with 15 bases between them. The CDR3 has 15 amino acids. Germline V gene data show CDR1 as SGHTA and CDR2 as FQGNSA. The DNA for the CDR3 is TGTGCCAGCAGCCTCTTCGCAACAGGGAACTATGGCTACACCTTC. The encoded protein is CASSLFATGNYGYTF.

This clonotype was detected ten times or more. This chain links TRBV14 with TRBJ1-1; TRBD1 matches at 11 bases. The germline CDR1 and CDR2 sequences are SGHDN and FVKESK. Losses at the gene ends were 4 bases for V and 7 bases for J; bases not matched to a gene: 5. The CDR3 contains 14 residues. Written as DNA, the CDR3 is TGTGCCAGCAGCCTGGACAGGGGGCAGGGTGAAGCTTTCTTT. Translating gives CASSLDRGQGEAFF.

This clonotype was detected many times. The chain has TRBV3-1 and TRBJ1-3, with D hard to call. The CDR3 consists of 16 residues. V was clipped by 4 bases and J by 7 bases, with 20 bases between them. CDR1 and CDR2 (germline): LGHDT, YNNKEL (reference sequence). The CDR3 loop reads CASSLEIGAFKNTIYF. The DNA of the CDR3 is TGTGCCAGCAGCCTCGAGATAGGAGCCTTCAAGAACACCATATATTTT.

This clonotype has a count of ten or more. The genes are TRBV18 and TRBJ1-1, with 10 bases lining up with TRBD1. The CDR3 loop spans 16 amino acids. CDR1 and CDR2 (germline): KGHSH, LQKENI. Trimming cost V 2 bases and J 5 bases; bases outside gene matches: 8. The CDR3 protein is CASSPGQGEIGTEAFF. The CDR3 DNA follows: TGTGCCAGCTCACCAGGACAGGGGGAGATCGGAACTGAAGCTTTCTTT.

The chain combines TRBV5-1 with TRBJ1-6, with TRBD1 matching over 9 bases. Germline loops: CDR1 SGHRS, CDR2 YFSETQ. The CDR3 totals 15 residues. V lost 4 bases and J lost 10; bases outside the gene matches: 9. Here the CDR3 DNA reads TGCGCCAGCAGCCCCCGGACAGGGGAAGGCTCACCCCTCCACTTT. As protein: CASSPRTGEGSPLHF.

This sequence joins TRBV12-3 or TRBV12-4 and TRBJ2-2, with TRBD1 matching 7 bases. The CDR3 is made up of 17 amino acids. The trim removed 5 bases at V and 2 bases at J, leaving 11 bases unmatched. The CDR3 is CASSLYRDSQNTGELFF. Here the CDR3 DNA reads TGTGCCAGCAGTCTATACCGGGACAGTCAAAACACCGGGGAGCTGTTTTTT.

V is TRBV28 and J is TRBJ1-2, with D uncertain. The CDR3 runs 14 residues. In germline, CDR1 is MDHEN, CDR2 SYDVKM. V was clipped by 5 bases and J by 2 bases, with 12 bases between them. CDR3 in DNA: TGTGCCAGCAGTGAGCGGACTGACAACTATGGCTACACCTTC. Its protein is CASSERTDNYGYTF.

In its sample, this clonotype was seen a few times. The rearrangement uses TRBV5-5 and TRBJ1-1; tentatively, D is TRBD1 (6 bases). Trimming stripped 3 bases from V and 3 bases from J, with 18 bases between. CDR3 length: 16 residues. Germline lookup yields CDR1 SGHKS and CDR2 YYEKEE (reference sequence). As DNA, the CDR3 is TGTGCCAGCAGCTCCACAGGGAATTCGTTGTACACTGAAGCTTTCTTT. It specifies CASSSTGNSLYTEAFF.

In its sample, this clonotype was seen a few times. The chain has TRBV27 and TRBJ2-7; 9 bases are a match to TRBD1. V was pared by 3 bases and J by 2 bases, with 23 bases of the junction left unmatched. The CDR3 is 21 residues long. Germline CDR1 reads MNHEY; CDR2 reads SMNVEV (reference sequence). The CDR3 DNA reads TGTGCCAGCAGTTTCCGCGGGACAGGGCTGAATGTCCCTAGCTTAACCTACGAGCAGTACTTC. It yields the protein CASSFRGTGLNVPSLTYEQYF.

J is TRBJ2-1 and V is TRBV7-3, with 7 bases identical to TRBD2. The CDR3 is 15 residues long. V shed 5 bases, J shed 10 bases, and the junction held 14 bases outside the gene matches. Germline CDR1 is SGHTA and CDR2 is FQGTGA. The CDR3, as DNA: TGTGCCAGCAGCCTTGGAGGAGGGCGGGGGACCGAGCAGTTCTTC. Its translation is CASSLGGGRGTEQFF. Full variable domain (missing parts from reference TRBV7-3 and TRBJ2-1): GAGVSQTPSNKVTEKGKYVELRCDPISGHTALYWYRQSLGQGPEFLIYFQGTGAADDSGLPNDRFFAVRPEGSVSTLKIQRTERGDSAVYLCASSLGGGRGTEQFFGPGTRLTVL.

The CDR3 reads CASSWIRGGAETQYF. Written as DNA, the CDR3 is TGTGCCAGCAGTTGGATCCGGGGGGGCGCTGAGACCCAGTACTTC. V gene TRBV6-2 or TRBV6-3 combines with J gene TRBJ2-5; 8 positions match TRBD2. V trimming: 4 bases; J trimming: 5 bases; junction bases outside the gene matches: 9. The length of the CDR3 is 15 residues. The germline V gene encodes CDR1 MNHEY and CDR2 SVGEGT.

This clonotype was observed a handful of times. The genes are TRBV10-3 and TRBJ1-5; D may be TRBD1 (6 bases). Germline V gene data show CDR1 as ENHRY and CDR2 as SYGVKD. Between the trimmed V and J ends, which lost 8 bases and 4 bases, there was a span of 12 bases. The CDR3 contains 13 residues. The CDR3: CAIGGAANQPQHF. The DNA of the CDR3 is TGTGCCATCGGGGGGGCAGCTAATCAGCCCCAGCATTTT.

The chain employs TRBV12-3 or TRBV12-4 and TRBJ2-2; D might be TRBD2 (5 bases). This CDR3 region has 14 residues. V was clipped by 3 bases and J by 4 bases, with 9 bases between them. CDR3 loop: CASSLWTVTGELFF. In nucleotides, the CDR3 is TGTGCCAGCAGTTTGTGGACTGTCACCGGGGAGCTGTTTTTT.